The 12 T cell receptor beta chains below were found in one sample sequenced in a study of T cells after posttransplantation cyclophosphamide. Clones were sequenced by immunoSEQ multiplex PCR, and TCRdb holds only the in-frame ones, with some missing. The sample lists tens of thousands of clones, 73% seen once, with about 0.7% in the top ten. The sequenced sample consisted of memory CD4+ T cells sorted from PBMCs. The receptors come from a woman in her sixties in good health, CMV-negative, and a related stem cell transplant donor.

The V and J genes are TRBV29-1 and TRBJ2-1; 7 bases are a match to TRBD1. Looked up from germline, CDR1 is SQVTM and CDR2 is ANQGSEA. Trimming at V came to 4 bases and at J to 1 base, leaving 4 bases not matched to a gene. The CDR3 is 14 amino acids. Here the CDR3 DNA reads TGCAGCGTTGGAAGGGGGCCGTCCTACAATGAGCAGTTCTTC. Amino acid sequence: CSVGRGPSYNEQFF.

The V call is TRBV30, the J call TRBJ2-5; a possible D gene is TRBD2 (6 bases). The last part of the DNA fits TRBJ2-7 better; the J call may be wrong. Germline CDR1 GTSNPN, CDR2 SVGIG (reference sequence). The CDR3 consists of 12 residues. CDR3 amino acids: CAWMRGLDEQYF. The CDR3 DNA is TGTGCCTGGATGCGGGGTCTGGACGAGCAGTACTTC.

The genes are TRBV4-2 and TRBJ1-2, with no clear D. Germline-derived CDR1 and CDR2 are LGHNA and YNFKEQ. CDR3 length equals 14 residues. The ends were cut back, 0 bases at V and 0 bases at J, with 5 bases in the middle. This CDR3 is CASSQDRANYGYTF. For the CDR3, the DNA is TGTGCCAGCAGCCAAGATCGGGCTAACTATGGCTACACCTTC.

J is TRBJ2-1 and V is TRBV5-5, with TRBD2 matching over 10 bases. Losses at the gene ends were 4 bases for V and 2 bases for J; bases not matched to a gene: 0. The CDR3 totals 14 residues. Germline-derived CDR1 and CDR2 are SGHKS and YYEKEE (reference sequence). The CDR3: CASSGLAAYNEQFF. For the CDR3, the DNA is TGTGCCAGCAGCGGACTAGCGGCCTACAATGAGCAGTTCTTC.

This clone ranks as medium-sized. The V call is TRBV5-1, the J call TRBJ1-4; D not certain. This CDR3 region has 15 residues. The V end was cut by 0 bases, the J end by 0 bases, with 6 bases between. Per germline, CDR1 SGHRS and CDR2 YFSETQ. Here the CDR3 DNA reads TGCGCCAGCAGCTTGGTTGGCACAACTAATGAAAAACTGTTTTTT. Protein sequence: CASSLVGTTNEKLFF.

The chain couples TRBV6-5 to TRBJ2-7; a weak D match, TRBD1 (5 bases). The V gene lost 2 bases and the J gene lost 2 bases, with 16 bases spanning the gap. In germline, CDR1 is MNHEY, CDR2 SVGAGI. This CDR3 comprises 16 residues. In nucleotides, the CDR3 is TGTGCCAGCAGTTACAAGGCATTTCAGGGAACCTACGAGCAGTACTTC. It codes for CASSYKAFQGTYEQYF.

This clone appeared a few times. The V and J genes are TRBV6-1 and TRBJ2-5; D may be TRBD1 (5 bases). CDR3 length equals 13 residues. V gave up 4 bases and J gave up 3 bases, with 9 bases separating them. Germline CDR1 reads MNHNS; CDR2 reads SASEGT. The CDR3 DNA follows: TGTGCCAGCAGTGTGCAGGGTAAAGAGACCCAGTACTTC. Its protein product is CASSVQGKETQYF.

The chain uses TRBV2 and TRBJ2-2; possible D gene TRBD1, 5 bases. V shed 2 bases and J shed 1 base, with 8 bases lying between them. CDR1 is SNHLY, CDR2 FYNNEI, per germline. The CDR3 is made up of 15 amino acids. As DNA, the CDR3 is TGTGCCAGCAGTGAATATAGGGGGAACACCGGGGAGCTGTTTTTT. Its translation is CASSEYRGNTGELFF.

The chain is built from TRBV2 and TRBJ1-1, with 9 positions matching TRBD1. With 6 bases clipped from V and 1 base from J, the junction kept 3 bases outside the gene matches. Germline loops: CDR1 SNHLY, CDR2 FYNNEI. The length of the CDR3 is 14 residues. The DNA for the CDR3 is TGTGCCAGCAGAGGACAGGGGAAGAACACTGAAGCTTTCTTT. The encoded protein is CASRGQGKNTEAFF.

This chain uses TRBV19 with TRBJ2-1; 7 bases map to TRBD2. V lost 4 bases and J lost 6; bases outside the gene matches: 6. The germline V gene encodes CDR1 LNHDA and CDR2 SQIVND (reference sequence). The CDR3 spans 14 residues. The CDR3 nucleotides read TGTGCCAGTAGTAGAAGCGGGACGACCAATGAGCAGTTCTTC. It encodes CASSRSGTTNEQFF.

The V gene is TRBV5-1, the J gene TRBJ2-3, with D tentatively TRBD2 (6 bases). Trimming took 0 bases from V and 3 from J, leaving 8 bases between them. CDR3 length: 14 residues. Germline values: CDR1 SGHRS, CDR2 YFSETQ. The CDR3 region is CASSLGGETDTQYF. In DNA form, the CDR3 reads TGCGCCAGCAGCTTGGGGGGGGAGACAGATACGCAGTATTTT.

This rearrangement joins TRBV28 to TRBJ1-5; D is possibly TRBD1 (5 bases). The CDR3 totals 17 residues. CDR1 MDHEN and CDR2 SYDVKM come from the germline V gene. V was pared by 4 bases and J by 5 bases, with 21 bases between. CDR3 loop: CASSSPRGGSIDQPQHF. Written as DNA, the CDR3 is TGTGCCAGCAGTTCCCCGAGGGGAGGGAGTATAGATCAGCCCCAGCATTTT.